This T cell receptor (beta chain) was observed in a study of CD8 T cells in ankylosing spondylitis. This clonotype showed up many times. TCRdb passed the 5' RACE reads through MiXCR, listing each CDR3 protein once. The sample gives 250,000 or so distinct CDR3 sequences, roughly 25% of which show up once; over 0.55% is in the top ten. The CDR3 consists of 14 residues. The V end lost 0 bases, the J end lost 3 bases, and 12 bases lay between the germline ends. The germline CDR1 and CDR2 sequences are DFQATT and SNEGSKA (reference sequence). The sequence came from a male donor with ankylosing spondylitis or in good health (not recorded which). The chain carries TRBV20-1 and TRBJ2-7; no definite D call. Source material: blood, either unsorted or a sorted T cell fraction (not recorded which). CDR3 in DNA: TGCAGTGCTAGAGATAGAAGGGTCAACTACGAGCAGTACTTC. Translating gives CSARDRRVNYEQYF.